The 21 T cell receptor beta chains given below trace back to one sample, sequenced in a study of HIV-infected patients and healthy controls. TCRdb re-called the 5' RACE reads through MiXCR, storing one row per CDR3 protein. This sample has about 70,000 distinct CDR3 sequences, with less than 20% found just once. What was sequenced was CD4+ T cells from blood. These receptors originate from a human donor in good health.

A single count supports this clonotype. The CDR3 DNA is TGTGCCAGCTCAATGGCTTGGTACGAGCAGTACTTC. Translated, it gives CASSMAWYEQYF. The chain is built from TRBV18 and TRBJ2-7, with no clear D. Germline values: CDR1 KGHSH, CDR2 LQKENI. V lost 5 bases to trimming and J lost 4 bases, with 9 bases between them. This CDR3 contains 12 residues.

This clonotype turned up a few times. J is TRBJ2-2 and V is TRBV24-1, with D possibly TRBD2 on 5 matching bases. V lost 12 bases to trimming and J lost 5 bases, with 18 bases between them. CDR1 and CDR2 (germline): KGHDR, SFDVKD. There are 14 residues in the CDR3. CDR3 loop: CAARGQAGTGELFF. CDR3 DNA sequence: TGTGCCGCCCGTGGCCAGGCGGGTACCGGGGAGCTGTTTTTT.

The rearrangement links TRBV7-6 to TRBJ2-3; 11 bases agree with TRBD2. The V gene end was trimmed by 1 base and the J gene end by 5 bases; junction bases not matched to a gene: 8. The CDR3 totals 17 residues. Germline CDR1 SGHVS, CDR2 FNYEAQ. CDR3 in DNA: TGTGCCAGCAGCTTAGGGCTAGCGGGAGGCCCAGGAGATACGCAGTATTTT. This encodes CASSLGLAGGPGDTQYF.

The chain carries TRBV29-1 and TRBJ1-1, with D perhaps matching TRBD1 (6 bases). V lost 8 bases and J lost 6, with 16 bases in between. There are 12 residues in the CDR3. CDR1 is SQVTM, CDR2 ANQGSEA, per germline. The CDR3 DNA reads TGCAGCTCAAAGGTACAGGGTGCTGAAGCTTTCTTT. It specifies CSSKVQGAEAFF.

This clonotype was counted a few times. This chain links TRBV5-4 with TRBJ2-5; no reliable D call. V lost 2 bases and J lost 3, with 8 bases in between. The CDR3 extends over 13 amino acids. CDR1 SGHNT and CDR2 YYREEE come from the germline V gene (reference sequence). CDR3 nucleotide sequence: TGTGCCAGCAGCTTTCTGACCGAAGAGACCCAGTACTTC. Encoded protein: CASSFLTEETQYF.

The chain has TRBV6-2 or TRBV6-3 and TRBJ2-4, with D possibly matching TRBD2 (6 bases). Trimming stripped 1 base from V and 5 bases from J, with 12 bases between. This CDR3 is 15 amino acids long. CDR1 is MNHEY and CDR2 is SVGEGT in the germline V gene. In DNA, the CDR3 is TGTGCCAGCAGTTACTTTGGCCAGCGGGAAAACATTCAGTACTTC. Encoded protein: CASSYFGQRENIQYF.

The chain combines TRBV12-3 or TRBV12-4 with TRBJ2-1; D call uncertain. This CDR3 has 15 residues. V gave up 2 bases and J gave up 6 bases, with 14 bases separating them. For the CDR3, the DNA is TGTGCCAGCAGTTTATCCGGTAAAAAGGGCAATGAGCAGTTCTTC. Amino acid sequence: CASSLSGKKGNEQFF.

This clonotype appeared a few times. J is TRBJ2-6 and V is TRBV14; TRBD2 might be the D (5 bases). V was pared by 2 bases and J by 0 bases, with 14 bases between. CDR1 SGHDN and CDR2 FVKESK come from the germline V gene. CDR3 length equals 18 residues. The CDR3 DNA reads TGTGCCAGCAGCCAAAGGAGGACGGCCGGCTCTGGGGCCAACGTCCTGACTTTC. Amino acid sequence: CASSQRRTAGSGANVLTF.

The rearrangement joins TRBV5-1 to TRBJ2-7; TRBD1 is a possible D gene (5 bases). Germline V gene lookup returns CDR1 SGHRS and CDR2 YFSETQ. Trimming removed 3 bases at V and 3 bases at J, with 16 bases between. The CDR3 extends over 15 amino acids. CDR3 in DNA: TGCGCCAGCAGCTCCGTCCCCGACAGTAGCTACGAGCAGTACTTC. This codes for CASSSVPDSSYEQYF.

As regards this clonotype: This may stem from a read error, because a much larger clone lies one nucleotide away. This chain connects TRBV24-1 to TRBJ2-3; TRBD1 or TRBD2 may be the D gene (5 bases each). The CDR3 is 15 amino acids. The germline gives CDR1 KGHDR, CDR2 SFDVKD. V lost 2 bases and J 4 bases, leaving 12 bases between the germline ends. The CDR3 sequence: CATSDSGAFPDTQYF. The CDR3 DNA follows: TGTGCCACCAGTGATTCCGGGGCCTTTCCAGATACGCAGTATTTT.

This clonotype was recorded at least ten times. The J gene is TRBJ2-7, the V gene TRBV28, with unresolved D. With 6 bases removed from V and 5 bases from J, the gap between germline ends came to 14 bases. CDR3 length: 13 residues. Germline values: CDR1 MDHEN, CDR2 SYDVKM. This CDR3 reads CASRAPSGNEQYF. The CDR3 DNA follows: TGTGCCAGCAGAGCGCCCTCGGGCAACGAGCAGTACTTC.

The chain links TRBV5-1 to TRBJ2-2; possibly TRBD1 for D (5 bases). Per the germline V gene, CDR1 is SGHRS and CDR2 is YFSETQ. The CDR3 sequence is 16 residues long. V shed 0 bases and J shed 4 bases, with 13 bases lying between them. The CDR3 nucleotides read TGCGCCAGCAGCTTGGGTGCAGGGTCGACCACCGGGGAGCTGTTTTTT. It codes for CASSLGAGSTTGELFF.

This clonotype has only a few counts. This chain connects TRBV19 to TRBJ1-2; possible D gene TRBD1, 6 bases. There are 13 residues in the CDR3. V gave up 2 bases and J gave up 2 bases, with 6 bases separating them. Germline V gene lookup returns CDR1 LNHDA and CDR2 SQIVND (reference sequence). The CDR3 coding sequence is TGTGCCAGTAGTATACAGGGGAACTATGGCTACACCTTC. It specifies CASSIQGNYGYTF. Combining the CDR3 with reference TRBV19 and TRBJ1-2 gives the whole variable domain DGGITQSPKYLFRKEGQNVTLSCEQNLNHDAMYWYRQDPGQGLRLIYYSQIVNDFQKGDIAEGYSVSREKKESFPLTVTSAQKNPTAFYLCASSIQGNYGYTFGSGTRLTVV.

J is TRBJ2-1 and V is TRBV11-3; D gene uncertain. The CDR3 has 12 amino acids. V was trimmed by 6 bases and J by 9 bases, leaving 12 bases between them. CDR1 SGHNT and CDR2 YENEEA come from the germline V gene. The CDR3 is CASRISSGEQFF. DNA for the CDR3: TGTGCCAGCAGAATAAGTAGTGGTGAGCAGTTCTTC.

The rearrangement links TRBV15 to TRBJ2-5, with D perhaps matching TRBD2 (7 bases). V was cut by 8 bases and J by 2 bases, with 21 bases left in between. CDR3 size: 16 residues. Germline CDR1 is LNHNV and CDR2 is YYDKDF (reference sequence). This chain's CDR3 is CATSPSGGGGQETQYF. The CDR3, as DNA: TGTGCCACCTCCCCAAGCGGAGGGGGAGGGCAAGAGACCCAGTACTTC.

This clonotype has at least ten counts. The chain is built from TRBV4-3 and TRBJ2-7, with 10 nucleotides matching TRBD1. The CDR3 is 15 amino acids. The trim removed 7 bases at V and 3 bases at J, leaving 9 bases unmatched. Germline-derived CDR1 and CDR2 are LGHNA and YSLEER. In DNA form, the CDR3 reads TGCGCCAGCACCCCAACGGGGACAGGGGTCTACGAGCAGTACTTC. Protein product: CASTPTGTGVYEQYF.

This chain uses TRBV25-1 with TRBJ2-7; D is unresolved. Trimming removed 2 bases at V and 9 bases at J, with 8 bases between. Germline CDR1 MGHDK, CDR2 SYGVNS. The CDR3 has 11 residues. The CDR3 spells CASSERSGQYF. The CDR3, as DNA: TGTGCCAGCAGTGAAAGGTCGGGGCAGTACTTC.

This clonotype was recorded many times. V and J are TRBV5-1 and TRBJ1-1, with D unresolved. CDR1 and CDR2 (germline): SGHRS, YFSETQ. This CDR3 comprises 13 residues. The ends were cut back, 4 bases at V and 1 base at J, with 8 bases in the middle. The CDR3 nucleotides are TGCGCCAGCAGCCTTACAACGAACACTGAAGCTTTCTTT. Translated: CASSLTTNTEAFF.

Here the CDR3 reads CASSYDRESDYTF. CDR3 DNA sequence: TGTGCCAGCAGTTACGACAGGGAATCTGACTACACCTTC. The chain uses TRBV6-6 and TRBJ1-2, with TRBD1 matching over 7 bases. V lost 2 bases, J lost 10 bases, and 7 bases stayed unmatched. From germline, CDR1 is MNHNY and CDR2 SVGAGI (reference sequence). This CDR3 spans 13 amino acids.

This clonotype was counted a few times. This rearrangement joins TRBV24-1 to TRBJ2-2; no reliable D call. CDR3 length: 13 residues. V was shortened by 6 bases and J by 6 bases, with 10 bases between the two germline ends. Germline-derived CDR1 and CDR2 are KGHDR and SFDVKD. The CDR3 nucleotides are TGTGCCACCAGTAGGGATTCCGCCGGGGAGCTGTTTTTT. This codes for CATSRDSAGELFF.

The gene calls are TRBV9 and TRBJ2-1, with 8 bases aligning to TRBD2. Germline assignment: CDR1 SGDLS and CDR2 YYNGEE. The V segment lost 7 bases and the J segment 6 bases; nucleotides outside the gene matches: 9. CDR3 length equals 14 residues. The CDR3 region has the DNA TGTGCCAGCTCGTTGGGGACTAGTGTCAATGAGCAGTTCTTC. Amino acids: CASSLGTSVNEQFF.